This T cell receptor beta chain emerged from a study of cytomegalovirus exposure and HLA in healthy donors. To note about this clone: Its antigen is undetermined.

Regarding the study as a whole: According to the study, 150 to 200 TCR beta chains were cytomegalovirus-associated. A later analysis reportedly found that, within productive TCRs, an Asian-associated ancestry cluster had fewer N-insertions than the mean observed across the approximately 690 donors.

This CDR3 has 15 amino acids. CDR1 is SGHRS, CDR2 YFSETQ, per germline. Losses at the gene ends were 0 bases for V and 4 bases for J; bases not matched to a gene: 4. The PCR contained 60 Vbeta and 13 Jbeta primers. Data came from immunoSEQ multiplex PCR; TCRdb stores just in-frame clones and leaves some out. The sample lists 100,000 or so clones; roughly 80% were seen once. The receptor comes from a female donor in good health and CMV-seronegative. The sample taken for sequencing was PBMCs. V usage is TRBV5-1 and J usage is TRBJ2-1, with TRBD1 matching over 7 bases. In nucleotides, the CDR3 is TGCGCCAGCAGCTTGGCGGGACAGCTATACAATGAGCAGTTCTTC. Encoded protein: CASSLAGQLYNEQFF.